This passage covers 26 T cell receptor beta chains from one sample sequenced in a study of beta chain features in type 1 diabetes. Of the isolated RNA, all was reverse transcribed, and so the sequenced material was expressed TCRB transcripts. Using immunoSEQ multiplex PCR, the repertoire was profiled, and TCRdb retains in-frame clones only, with some absent. In the table there are about 240,000 clones, around 26% of which are singletons. Specimen: central memory CD4+ T cells from blood. These receptors were obtained from a man aged 30 to 39 in good health.

The J gene is TRBJ2-1, the V gene TRBV30, with 7 bases lining up with TRBD2. There are 14 residues in the CDR3. V was pared by 8 bases and J by 8 bases, with 15 bases of the junction left unmatched. Looked up from germline, CDR1 is GTSNPN and CDR2 is SVGIG (reference sequence). This CDR3 reads CAGTGTIRVDEQFF. The CDR3 bases are TGTGCCGGGACCGGGACTATCAGGGTAGATGAGCAGTTCTTC.

The sample holds many counts of this clone. The CDR3 nucleotides are TGTGCCAGCAGCTATGGACCCAGCTGGGAGCAGTTCTTC. Its protein is CASSYGPSWEQFF. The rearrangement uses TRBV5-4 and TRBJ2-1; D is ambiguous. Germline V gives CDR1 SGHNT, CDR2 YYREEE (reference sequence). Trimming removed 3 bases at V and 10 bases at J, with 14 bases between. CDR3 length equals 13 residues.

V is TRBV5-1 and J is TRBJ2-5; D assignment may be TRBD1 or TRBD2 (6 bases each). The CDR3 contains 14 residues. Trimming left V 2 bases short and J 5 bases short, with 13 bases between. CDR1 and CDR2 from the germline V gene are SGHRS and YFSETQ. CDR3 amino acids: CASSFYREAETQYF. CDR3 DNA sequence: TGCGCCAGCAGCTTCTACAGGGAGGCCGAGACCCAGTACTTC.

This clone was observed a few times. The chain has TRBV30 and TRBJ2-1, with D hard to call. Germline V lookup: CDR1 GTSNPN, CDR2 SVGIG (reference sequence). The V gene lost 0 bases and the J gene lost 6 bases, with 3 bases spanning the gap. The CDR3 totals 11 residues. CDR3 sequence reads: CAWSVANEQFF. The CDR3 coding sequence is TGTGCCTGGAGTGTAGCCAATGAGCAGTTCTTC.

In its sample, this clone was seen a few times. The rearrangement links TRBV30 to TRBJ2-5, with D maybe TRBD2 (6 bases). Germline CDR1 reads GTSNPN; CDR2 reads SVGIG (reference sequence). V lost 3 bases, J lost 1 base, and 12 bases lay in between. This CDR3 is built from 14 residues. DNA for the CDR3: TGTGCCTGGAGCCCCTGGAGGGGCCAAGAGACCCAGTACTTC. It translates to CAWSPWRGQETQYF.

This clone showed up just a few times. The chain joins TRBV10-3 to TRBJ2-2; 9 nucleotides align to TRBD2. V lost 5 bases to trimming and J lost 3 bases; unmatched junction nucleotides: 7. Germline CDR1 reads ENHRY; CDR2 reads SYGVKD. The CDR3 extends over 16 amino acids. The CDR3 DNA reads as TGTGCCATCAGTCCCGCGGGGGGGGCCGACACCGGGGAGCTGTTTTTT. Amino acids: CAISPAGGADTGELFF.

This clone came up a few times. This chain joins TRBV30 and TRBJ2-3; 16 bases align to TRBD2. The V segment lost 3 bases and the J segment 4 bases; nucleotides outside the gene matches: 10. The CDR3 runs to 18 residues. Germline V CDR1 and CDR2: GTSNPN, SVGIG (reference sequence). The CDR3, as DNA: TGTGCCTGGAGCTACGCCGGGACTAGCGGGAGGGCGCCAGATACGCAGTATTTT. It translates to CAWSYAGTSGRAPDTQYF.

This clone was counted between two and nine times. This sequence joins TRBV5-6 and TRBJ1-2, with 9 bases identical to TRBD1. Germline V gene lookup returns CDR1 SGHDT and CDR2 YYEEEE. The CDR3 has 14 residues. Germline trimming cut 0 bases from V and 7 bases from J; bases unmatched to any gene: 4. The CDR3 loop reads CASSLDRGQIGYTF. Written as DNA, the CDR3 is TGTGCCAGCAGCTTGGACAGGGGGCAGATTGGCTACACCTTC.

The CDR3 bases are TGTGCCAGCAGTGGCGCGCGGGCGAGCTCCTACAATGAGCAGTTCTTC. It translates to CASSGARASSYNEQFF. J is TRBJ2-1 and V is TRBV2, with D maybe TRBD2 (5 bases). Germline CDR1 SNHLY, CDR2 FYNNEI. V lost 4 bases, J lost 0 bases, and 13 bases lay in between. The CDR3 consists of 16 residues.

The chain employs TRBV7-2 and TRBJ2-7, with TRBD2 matching over 7 bases. V was pared by 3 bases and J by 0 bases, with 5 bases of the junction left unmatched. Germline lookup yields CDR1 SGHTA and CDR2 FQGNSA. The CDR3 is 15 residues long. In DNA form, the CDR3 reads TGTGCCAGCAGCTTCGGACTAGATTTCTCCTACGAGCAGTACTTC. Translating gives CASSFGLDFSYEQYF. The full variable domain, in which reference TRBV7-2 and TRBJ2-7 provide the parts outside the CDR3, is GAGVSQSPSNKVTEKGKDVELRCDPISGHTALYWYRQSLGQGLEFLIYFQGNSAPDKSGLPSDRFSAERTGGSVSTLTIQRTQQEDSAVYLCASSFGLDFSYEQYFGPGTRLTVT.

This clone has a count of ten or more. The rearrangement uses TRBV15 and TRBJ2-3; D is possibly TRBD2 (6 bases). Germline V lookup: CDR1 LNHNV, CDR2 YYDKDF (reference sequence). V lost 1 base to trimming and J lost 0 bases, with 20 bases between them. This CDR3 has 19 amino acids. The CDR3 sequence is CATSRVLAAMGGSTDTQYF. Here the CDR3 DNA reads TGTGCCACCAGCAGAGTTCTTGCGGCCATGGGAGGAAGCACAGATACGCAGTATTTT.

This chain uses TRBV25-1 with TRBJ2-7, with D uncertain. From germline, CDR1 is MGHDK and CDR2 SYGVNS. The CDR3 has 12 amino acids. V dropped 3 bases and J dropped 5 bases, with 8 bases sitting between them. Here the CDR3 reads CASSDSTDEQYF. The CDR3 DNA reads TGTGCCAGCAGTGATAGCACCGACGAGCAGTACTTC.

The chain uses TRBV7-2 and TRBJ2-1; tentatively, D is TRBD1 (6 bases). Germline V gene lookup returns CDR1 SGHTA and CDR2 FQGNSA. The CDR3 sequence is 20 residues long. V was cut by 0 bases and J by 0 bases, with 21 bases left in between. The CDR3 protein is CASSLAPTQGPQSSYNEQFF. For the CDR3, the DNA is TGTGCCAGCAGCTTAGCCCCCACTCAGGGGCCTCAGAGCTCCTACAATGAGCAGTTCTTC.

The V call is TRBV5-4, the J call TRBJ1-1, with 7 bases matching TRBD1. Trimming at V came to 3 bases and at J to 7 bases, leaving 3 bases not matched to a gene. The CDR3 spans 12 residues. CDR1 is SGHNT and CDR2 is YYREEE in the germline V gene (reference sequence). The CDR3 DNA sequence: TGTGCCAGCAGCTGGGACAGTAATGAAGCTTTCTTT. It translates to CASSWDSNEAFF.

This clone was seen at least ten times. V usage is TRBV6-1 and J usage is TRBJ2-1, with TRBD2 matching 9 bases. The CDR3 is made up of 16 amino acids. V dropped 0 bases and J dropped 6; count of bases not matched to a gene: 6. Germline V gives CDR1 MNHNS, CDR2 SASEGT. In DNA form, the CDR3 reads TGTGCCAGCAGTGAAGCGGGGACTAGCCCCTCCAATGAGCAGTTCTTC. The encoded protein is CASSEAGTSPSNEQFF.

The chain recombines TRBV7-2 with TRBJ2-5; D assignment may be TRBD1 or TRBD2 (5 bases each). The CDR3 consists of 15 residues. V lost 1 base and J 5 bases, leaving 14 bases between the germline ends. Per the germline V gene, CDR1 is SGHTA and CDR2 is FQGNSA. CDR3 sequence (DNA): TGTGCCAGCAGCTTAGGAACGGGGACGATGGAGACCCAGTACTTC. It is translated as CASSLGTGTMETQYF.

This clone came up a few times. This chain's CDR3 is CASSPPGLGGGEQFF. CDR3 in DNA: TGTGCCAGCTCACCACCGGGTCTGGGCGGCGGTGAGCAGTTCTTC. The chain employs TRBV18 and TRBJ2-1; the D is unclear. CDR3 size: 15 residues. The ends were cut back, 0 bases at V and 9 bases at J, with 15 bases in the middle. CDR1 is KGHSH, CDR2 LQKENI, per germline.

This clone was counted ten times or more. The chain uses TRBV5-6 and TRBJ2-2; a weak D match, TRBD1 (6 bases). The CDR3 has 17 amino acids. Germline CDR1 SGHDT, CDR2 YYEEEE. Trimming cost V 5 bases and J 0 bases, with 17 bases left between them. The chain's CDR3 is CASSHSRTAANTGELFF. Here the CDR3 DNA reads TGTGCCAGCAGTCACTCCCGGACAGCGGCGAACACCGGGGAGCTGTTTTTT.

DNA of the CDR3: TGCGCCAGCAAGGGGACAGGGAACTATGGCTACACCTTC. Translated, it gives CASKGTGNYGYTF. This rearrangement joins TRBV4-1 to TRBJ1-2; 9 nucleotides match TRBD1. This CDR3 has 13 residues. CDR1 is MGHRA, CDR2 YSYEKL, per germline. V dropped 7 bases and J dropped 2; count of bases not matched to a gene: 2.

The chain is built from TRBV4-2 and TRBJ1-2; 7 bases agree with TRBD1. J gave up 3 bases and V 3 bases, and 10 bases lay outside the gene matches. The germline V gene has CDR1 LGHNA and CDR2 YNFKEQ. The CDR3 has 16 amino acids. CDR3 loop: CASSHLTGSRDYGYTF. DNA of the CDR3: TGTGCCAGCAGCCACCTGACAGGGTCGAGGGACTATGGCTACACCTTC.

The chain joins TRBV7-9 to TRBJ1-5; TRBD1 aligns across 8 bases. Germline values: CDR1 SEHNR, CDR2 FQNEAQ (reference sequence). Trimming at V came to 3 bases and at J to 5 bases, leaving 3 bases not matched to a gene. CDR3 length: 14 residues. The CDR3 nucleotides read TGTGCCAGCAGCTTTGGACAGGGTGATCAGCCCCAGCATTTT. This codes for CASSFGQGDQPQHF.

J is TRBJ2-7 and V is TRBV30; D is perhaps TRBD2 (6 bases). V lost 4 bases and J 9 bases, leaving 22 bases between the germline ends. Per germline, CDR1 GTSNPN and CDR2 SVGIG (reference sequence). This CDR3 is built from 14 residues. The CDR3 DNA reads as TGTGCCTGGAATTCGGGGCAGCGGGCCTATGTGCAGTACTTC. Translating it yields CAWNSGQRAYVQYF.

A few counts support this clone. The chain joins TRBV5-1 to TRBJ2-3; D may be TRBD2 (5 bases). Trimming cost V 0 bases and J 0 bases, with 17 bases left between them. Germline CDR1 SGHRS, CDR2 YFSETQ. The CDR3 is 18 residues long. In DNA, the CDR3 is TGCGCCAGCAGCTTGGAGATGCTCCCGGGGAGAAGCACAGATACGCAGTATTTT. This gives the protein CASSLEMLPGRSTDTQYF.

The chain carries TRBV20-1 and TRBJ1-1, with D unresolved. Germline V gene data show CDR1 as DFQATT and CDR2 as SNEGSKA (reference sequence). Trimming stripped 3 bases from V and 7 bases from J, with 9 bases between. The CDR3 spans 11 residues. DNA for the CDR3: TGCAGTGCTAGGGCCGATATTGAAGCTTTCTTT. Translating gives CSARADIEAFF.

The chain carries TRBV19 and TRBJ1-5; D remains ambiguous. This CDR3 is built from 13 residues. Germline V CDR1 and CDR2: LNHDA, SQIVND (reference sequence). The V end was cut by 7 bases, the J end by 2 bases, with 9 bases between. The chain's CDR3 is CASTGRGNQPQHF. DNA of the CDR3: TGTGCCAGTACGGGGAGGGGCAATCAGCCCCAGCATTTT.

As concerns this clone: Being one base from a much bigger clone, this may be a read error. This CDR3 is also generated by other DNA sequences in the sample. The V gene is TRBV4-2, the J gene TRBJ2-5; D unresolved. Trimming took 2 bases from V and 2 from J, leaving 0 bases between them. This CDR3 comprises 11 residues. Germline CDR1 reads LGHNA; CDR2 reads YNFKEQ. The CDR3 here is CASSQQETQYF. The CDR3 nucleotides are TGTGCCAGCAGCCAACAAGAGACCCAGTACTTC.